The 17 T cell receptor beta chains listed next were all sequenced from one sample in a study of graft-versus-host responses after intestinal transplantation. Only in-frame clones appear in the TCRdb table, and some are missing; sequencing was by immunoSEQ multiplex PCR. The sample shows more than 25,000 clones, over 80% of them seen only once. These receptors' antigens are unknown. The source material was unstimulated CD4+ T cells sorted from spleen or lymph node cells, sampled before intestinal transplant. These receptors all come from a human donor who received an intestinal transplant.

The chain employs TRBV6-1 and TRBJ2-3; 7 bases match TRBD2. The J segment lost 1 base and the V segment lost 7 bases, leaving 2 bases of the junction unmatched. The CDR3 runs 13 residues. Germline V gene sequence: CDR1 MNHNS, CDR2 SASEGT. The DNA for the CDR3 is TGTGCCAGCATGCTAGCGGGCACAGATACGCAGTATTTT. Its translation is CASMLAGTDTQYF.

The rearrangement uses TRBV6-5 and TRBJ1-3; D not resolved. The CDR3 runs to 14 residues. Trimming removed 5 bases from V and 0 bases from J, with 8 bases in between. CDR1 MNHEY and CDR2 SVGAGI come from the germline V gene. The CDR3 loop is CASSPSSSGNTIYF. For the CDR3, the DNA is TGTGCCAGCAGTCCAAGTTCCTCTGGAAACACCATATATTTT.

The chain couples TRBV5-1 to TRBJ2-7; the match to TRBD2 covers 15 bases. CDR1 and CDR2 from the germline V gene are SGHRS and YFSETQ. The V segment lost 6 bases and the J segment 4 bases; nucleotides outside the gene matches: 2. The CDR3 loop spans 14 amino acids. CDR3 sequence (DNA): TGCGCCAGCACCGGACTAGCGGGAGGGTACGAGCAGTACTTC. Encoded protein: CASTGLAGGYEQYF.

The chain carries TRBV6-6 and TRBJ2-3, with 9 bases matching TRBD2. CDR1 and CDR2 (germline): MNHNY, SVGAGI (reference sequence). The junction had 3 bases not matched to a gene; V was cut back by 2 bases and J by 3 bases. CDR3 length equals 15 residues. Here the CDR3 reads CASSYGGGETDTQYF. For the CDR3, the DNA is TGTGCCAGCAGTTACGGCGGGGGGGAGACAGATACGCAGTATTTT.

The genes are TRBV6-5 and TRBJ2-5, with 9 bases fitting TRBD1. Germline CDR1 is MNHEY and CDR2 is SVGAGI. The CDR3 sequence is 13 residues long. The V gene end was trimmed by 6 bases and the J gene end by 6 bases; junction bases not matched to a gene: 5. DNA of the CDR3: TGTGCCAGCAGGACAGGGGGTGGAAAGACCCAGTACTTC. Its protein is CASRTGGGKTQYF.

The chain has TRBV20-1 and TRBJ1-2; no clear D. Trimming removed 5 bases at V and 12 bases at J, with 10 bases between. Germline V gives CDR1 DFQATT, CDR2 SNEGSKA (reference sequence). This CDR3 is built from 9 residues. CDR3 protein: CSAGLRNTF. CDR3 nucleotides: TGCAGTGCTGGACTGCGTAACACCTTC.

The V gene is TRBV7-9, the J gene TRBJ1-1; 7 bases map to TRBD1. Germline V gives CDR1 SEHNR, CDR2 FQNEAQ (reference sequence). Trimming cost V 5 bases and J 7 bases; bases outside gene matches: 13. CDR3 length: 15 residues. The CDR3: CASSAWRTGRGEAFF. CDR3 bases: TGTGCCAGCAGCGCCTGGCGGACAGGTCGGGGTGAAGCTTTCTTT.

This clone was found a few times. The genes are TRBV30 and TRBJ2-3; no firm D call. Trimming cost V 3 bases and J 6 bases, with 13 bases left between them. The CDR3 length is 13 residues. In germline, CDR1 is GTSNPN, CDR2 SVGIG (reference sequence). CDR3 in amino acids: CAWSPSGGDTQYF. DNA of the CDR3: TGTGCCTGGAGCCCTTCGGGTGGTGATACGCAGTATTTT.

There are a few counts of this clone. In nucleotides, the CDR3 is TGTGCCAGCAGCTCCTACGGGGCCGGGTACGAGCAGTACTTC. This codes for CASSSYGAGYEQYF. The rearrangement joins TRBV6-6 to TRBJ2-7, with D possibly called TRBD1 or TRBD2 (5 bases each). Germline V gene sequence: CDR1 MNHNY, CDR2 SVGAGI (reference sequence). CDR3 size: 14 residues. Trimming stripped 6 bases from V and 4 bases from J, with 16 bases between.

The CDR3 sequence is CASSVGGLENTEAFF. CDR3 DNA sequence: TGTGCCAGCAGCGTAGGGGGACTCGAGAACACTGAAGCTTTCTTT. The chain uses TRBV9 and TRBJ1-1, with D perhaps matching TRBD1 (5 bases). Trimming pared 0 bases from V and 1 base from J, leaving 10 bases between. The CDR3 extends over 15 amino acids. CDR1 SGDLS and CDR2 YYNGEE come from the germline V gene.

This chain joins TRBV27 and TRBJ2-7; 9 nucleotides match TRBD1. Germline CDR1 MNHEY, CDR2 SMNVEV (reference sequence). This CDR3 contains 15 residues. The trim removed 7 bases at V and 4 bases at J, leaving 11 bases unmatched. The CDR3 here is CASITLSGQGYEQYF. The CDR3 DNA reads as TGTGCCAGCATTACCCTCTCGGGACAGGGTTACGAGCAGTACTTC.

The chain combines TRBV6-5 with TRBJ2-2, with D hard to call. V was clipped by 5 bases and J by 4 bases, with 5 bases between them. CDR3 length equals 12 residues. Germline V gene data show CDR1 as MNHEY and CDR2 as SVGAGI. The CDR3 DNA follows: TGTGCCAGCAGTCCGAGCACCGGGGAGCTGTTTTTT. This gives the protein CASSPSTGELFF.

The V gene is TRBV29-1, the J gene TRBJ1-1, with TRBD1 matching over 9 bases. J gave up 1 base and V 6 bases, and 9 bases lay outside the gene matches. The CDR3 runs 15 residues. Germline-derived CDR1 and CDR2 are SQVTM and ANQGSEA. The CDR3 region is CSVGTGKGPNTEAFF. DNA of the CDR3: TGCAGCGTAGGGACAGGGAAGGGGCCGAACACTGAAGCTTTCTTT.

The genes are TRBV28 and TRBJ2-7; D is unclear. V was trimmed by 6 bases and J by 0 bases, leaving 18 bases between them. Germline CDR1 is MDHEN and CDR2 is SYDVKM. The length of the CDR3 is 16 residues. CDR3 nucleotides: TGTGCCAGCAGCACCTCCTCAGGCTCTATCTCCTACGAGCAGTACTTC. Encoded protein: CASSTSSGSISYEQYF.

This chain uses TRBV5-1 with TRBJ1-1; 7 bases agree with TRBD1. Germline CDR1 SGHRS, CDR2 YFSETQ. The CDR3 is 14 amino acids. V lost 0 bases and J lost 3; bases outside the gene matches: 2. The CDR3 here is CASSLAGGDTEAFF. The CDR3 nucleotides are TGCGCCAGCAGCTTGGCAGGGGGAGACACTGAAGCTTTCTTT. The full variable domain, rest sourced from reference TRBV5-1 and TRBJ1-1, is KAGVTQTPRYLIKTRGQQVTLSCSPISGHRSVSWYQQTPGQGLQFLFEYFSETQRNKGNFPGRFSGRQFSNSRSEMNVSTLELGDSALYLCASSLAGGDTEAFFGQGTRLTVV.

The chain employs TRBV5-4 and TRBJ2-1; the D is unclear. This CDR3 comprises 12 residues. The V gene lost 2 bases and the J gene lost 6 bases, with 6 bases spanning the gap. Germline assignment: CDR1 SGHNT and CDR2 YYREEE (reference sequence). The CDR3 region is CASSFMVNEQFF. The CDR3 bases are TGTGCCAGCAGCTTCATGGTCAATGAGCAGTTCTTC.

This clone was seen more than once but under ten times. The rearrangement links TRBV11-1 to TRBJ2-5; a weak D match, TRBD2 (7 bases). V was shortened by 5 bases and J by 7 bases, with 23 bases between the two germline ends. This CDR3 has 16 amino acids. Germline V gene lookup returns CDR1 SGHAT and CDR2 FQDESV (reference sequence). The CDR3 reads CASSVMGGGTRGTQYF. CDR3 bases: TGTGCCAGCAGCGTTATGGGCGGGGGCACCCGGGGGACCCAGTACTTC.